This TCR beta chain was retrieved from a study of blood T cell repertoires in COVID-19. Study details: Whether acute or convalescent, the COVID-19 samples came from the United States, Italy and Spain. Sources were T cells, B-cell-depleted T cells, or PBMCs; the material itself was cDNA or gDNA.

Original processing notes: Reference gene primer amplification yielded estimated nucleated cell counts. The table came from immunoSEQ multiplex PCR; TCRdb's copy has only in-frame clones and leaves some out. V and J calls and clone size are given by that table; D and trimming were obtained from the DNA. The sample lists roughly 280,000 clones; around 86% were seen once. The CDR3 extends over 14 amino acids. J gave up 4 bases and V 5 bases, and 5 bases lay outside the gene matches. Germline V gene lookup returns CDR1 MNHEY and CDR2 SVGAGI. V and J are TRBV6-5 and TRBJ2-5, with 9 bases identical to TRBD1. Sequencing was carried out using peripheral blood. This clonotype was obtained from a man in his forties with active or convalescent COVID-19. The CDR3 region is CASSPQGASETQYF. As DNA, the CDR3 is TGTGCCAGCAGTCCACAGGGGGCATCAGAGACCCAGTACTTC.